One and the same sample provided the 25 T cell receptor beta chains below, sequenced in a study of blood T cell repertoires in COVID-19. Repertoires were generated with immunoSEQ multiplex PCR, while TCRdb's copy carries only in-frame clones and drops some. The table includes about 130,000 clones, approximately 80% detected once. The sample was peripheral blood. These receptors were obtained from a man between 35 and 55 years old with active or convalescent COVID-19.

The chain couples TRBV30 to TRBJ1-5, with D tentatively TRBD1 (6 bases). Germline-derived CDR1 and CDR2 are GTSNPN and SVGIG (reference sequence). V was clipped by 2 bases and J by 1 base, with 18 bases between them. This CDR3 is built from 17 residues. CDR3 DNA: TGTGCCTGGAGTCCCTTCGGACAGACACCGAGCAATCAGCCCCAGCATTTT. It encodes CAWSPFGQTPSNQPQHF. The entire variable domain, with the rest obtained from reference TRBV30 and TRBJ1-5, is as follows: SQTIHQWPATLVQPVGSPLSLECTVEGTSNPNLYWYRQAAGRGLQLLFYSVGIGQISSEVPQNLSASRPQDRQFILSSKKLLLSDSGFYLCAWSPFGQTPSNQPQHFGDGTRLSIL.

CDR3 region: CASSLGTPPDYGYTF. CDR3 coding DNA: TGTGCCAGCAGCTTAGGGACACCTCCTGACTATGGCTACACCTTC. This chain connects TRBV5-5 to TRBJ1-2, with D tentatively TRBD1 (6 bases). Trimming cost V 2 bases and J 3 bases, with 14 bases left between them. The CDR3 consists of 15 residues. Germline-derived CDR1 and CDR2 are SGHKS and YYEKEE (reference sequence).

The chain couples TRBV5-1 to TRBJ2-4, with 8 bases matching TRBD1. Trimming at V came to 4 bases and at J to 2 bases, leaving 8 bases not matched to a gene. The CDR3 spans 16 residues. Per germline, CDR1 SGHRS and CDR2 YFSETQ. CDR3 in DNA: TGCGCCAGCAGCCCCGGACAGGGAGGTACCAAAAACATTCAGTACTTC. It specifies CASSPGQGGTKNIQYF.

This rearrangement joins TRBV7-3 to TRBJ2-4, with D uncertain. The CDR3 is 19 residues long. Germline V lookup: CDR1 SGHTA, CDR2 FQGTGA. V was pared by 5 bases and J by 0 bases, with 23 bases between. CDR3 bases: TGTGCCAGCAGCACCCCTCGACTGGCCACTATACTAGCCAAAAACATTCAGTACTTC. It is translated as CASSTPRLATILAKNIQYF.

The chain combines TRBV7-3 with TRBJ2-1, with 7 bases matching TRBD1. Germline lookup yields CDR1 SGHTA and CDR2 FQGTGA. The CDR3 runs to 13 residues. V lost 5 bases, J lost 5 bases, and 3 bases stayed unmatched. The CDR3 reads CASSQTGDNEQFF. CDR3 bases: TGTGCCAGCAGCCAAACAGGGGACAATGAGCAGTTCTTC.

This clone was observed a handful of times. The V gene is TRBV6-5, the J gene TRBJ2-1, with 8 nucleotides matching TRBD2. Germline V gives CDR1 MNHEY, CDR2 SVGAGI. With 5 bases clipped from V and 4 bases from J, the junction kept 7 bases outside the gene matches. The CDR3 sequence is 15 residues long. The CDR3 spells CASSTTGTSYNEQFF. DNA for the CDR3: TGTGCCAGCAGTACTACCGGGACTAGTTACAATGAGCAGTTCTTC.

The J gene is TRBJ2-7, the V gene TRBV6-5, with D possibly TRBD1 on 6 matching bases. The V gene's germline CDR1 is MNHEY and CDR2 SVGAGI. Trimming shortened V by 6 bases and J by 2 bases, and 17 bases separated the two germline ends. This CDR3 is 15 amino acids long. The CDR3 DNA reads as TGTGCCAGCAGGGCCGGGACATCCTTCGCCTACGAGCAGTACTTC. It is translated as CASRAGTSFAYEQYF.

This clone has a handful of counts. This chain uses TRBV5-1 with TRBJ1-2; D unresolved. The CDR3 is 16 residues long. Germline V gene sequence: CDR1 SGHRS, CDR2 YFSETQ. The V end was cut by 1 base, the J end by 0 bases, with 13 bases between. CDR3 region: CASSLQAGLSNYGYTF. The CDR3 DNA reads as TGCGCCAGCAGCTTGCAAGCGGGCCTTTCTAACTATGGCTACACCTTC.

This clone showed up just a few times. This chain joins TRBV5-4 and TRBJ1-6, with D possibly being TRBD1 (6 bases). Trimming stripped 6 bases from V and 6 bases from J, with 19 bases between. From germline, CDR1 is SGHNT and CDR2 YYREEE (reference sequence). This CDR3 contains 16 residues. This CDR3 is CASTQGGVWINSPLHF. CDR3 nucleotide sequence: TGTGCCAGCACCCAAGGGGGTGTTTGGATTAATTCACCCCTCCACTTT. The whole variable domain, remainder taken from reference TRBV5-4 and TRBJ1-6, is ETGVTQSPTHLIKTRGQQVTLRCSSQSGHNTVSWYQQALGQGPQFIFQYYREEENGRGNFPPRFSGLQFPNYSSELNVNALELDDSALYLCASTQGGVWINSPLHFGNGTRLTVT.

The chain joins TRBV15 to TRBJ2-5; 12 nucleotides agree with TRBD2. The junction had 15 bases not matched to a gene; V was cut back by 0 bases and J by 4 bases. In germline, CDR1 is LNHNV, CDR2 YYDKDF (reference sequence). The CDR3 is 20 amino acids. The CDR3 spells CATSRDRRTSGERLGETQYF. In DNA form, the CDR3 reads TGTGCCACCAGCAGAGATAGACGGACTAGCGGGGAGCGCCTTGGAGAGACCCAGTACTTC.

V usage is TRBV10-2 and J usage is TRBJ2-4; TRBD2 matches 15 bases. The CDR3 covers 19 residues. Germline V gene sequence: CDR1 WSHSY, CDR2 SAAADI. Trimming took 3 bases from V and 1 from J; bases not matched to a gene: 7. Here the CDR3 DNA reads TGCGCCAGCAGTGAAGGACTAGCGGGGGGGAAGCCTGCCAAAAACATTCAGTACTTC. As protein: CASSEGLAGGKPAKNIQYF.

J is TRBJ2-1 and V is TRBV4-3; TRBD2 matches at 12 bases. The CDR3 length is 19 residues. V was pared by 0 bases and J by 0 bases, with 6 bases of the junction left unmatched. CDR1 is LGHNA, CDR2 YSLEER, per germline. The CDR3 is CASSQERLAGAHSYNEQFF. CDR3 DNA sequence: TGCGCCAGCAGCCAAGAACGACTAGCGGGGGCCCACTCCTACAATGAGCAGTTCTTC.

CDR3 residues: CASSGQGNTEAFF. In DNA form, the CDR3 reads TGTGCCAGCAGCGGACAGGGGAACACTGAAGCTTTCTTT. The rearrangement links TRBV7-2 to TRBJ1-1; the match to TRBD1 covers 8 bases. Germline values: CDR1 SGHTA, CDR2 FQGNSA. The CDR3 has 13 amino acids. Trimming took 5 bases from V and 1 from J; bases not matched to a gene: 0. The whole variable domain, filled in from reference TRBV7-2 and TRBJ1-1, reads GAGVSQSPSNKVTEKGKDVELRCDPISGHTALYWYRQSLGQGLEFLIYFQGNSAPDKSGLPSDRFSAERTGGSVSTLTIQRTQQEDSAVYLCASSGQGNTEAFFGQGTRLTVV.

The sample holds a few counts of this clone. This chain connects TRBV6-5 to TRBJ2-2; TRBD1 agrees at 9 bases. The V segment lost 6 bases and the J segment 4 bases; nucleotides outside the gene matches: 6. CDR3 size: 15 residues. CDR1 is MNHEY and CDR2 is SVGAGI in the germline V gene. The DNA for the CDR3 is TGTGCCAGCAGAGCAGACAGGGGGTCCACCGGGGAGCTGTTTTTT. Amino acid sequence: CASRADRGSTGELFF.

The chain has TRBV5-1 and TRBJ1-1; the D is unclear. Germline loops: CDR1 SGHRS, CDR2 YFSETQ. The CDR3 is made up of 13 amino acids. Trimming left V 0 bases short and J 2 bases short, with 5 bases between. CDR3 in DNA: TGCGCCAGCAGCTTGGTTCTTAACACTGAAGCTTTCTTT. This gives the protein CASSLVLNTEAFF.

V usage is TRBV6-5 and J usage is TRBJ2-3, with 9 positions matching TRBD1. This CDR3 spans 15 amino acids. J gave up 1 base and V 4 bases, and 3 bases lay outside the gene matches. Germline assignment: CDR1 MNHEY and CDR2 SVGAGI. This chain's CDR3 is CASSFRTGGTDTQYF. CDR3 in DNA: TGTGCCAGCAGTTTCCGGACAGGGGGCACAGATACGCAGTATTTT.

The chain employs TRBV19 and TRBJ1-3; D might be TRBD1 (6 bases). The germline V and J ends were trimmed by 6 bases and 2 bases, with 14 bases remaining between them. Germline loops: CDR1 LNHDA, CDR2 SQIVND (reference sequence). The CDR3 spans 15 residues. The CDR3, as DNA: TGTGCCAGTAGAATACAGGGTGATGCTGGAAACACCATATATTTT. Its protein is CASRIQGDAGNTIYF. Drawing the rest from reference TRBV19 and TRBJ1-3, the complete variable domain is DGGITQSPKYLFRKEGQNVTLSCEQNLNHDAMYWYRQDPGQGLRLIYYSQIVNDFQKGDIAEGYSVSREKKESFPLTVTSAQKNPTAFYLCASRIQGDAGNTIYFGEGSWLTVV.

The chain's CDR3 is CSVDGMEGGRVNEQFF. The CDR3 region has the DNA TGCAGCGTTGACGGGATGGAGGGTGGAAGGGTAAATGAGCAGTTCTTC. The chain links TRBV29-1 to TRBJ2-1; a weak D match, TRBD2 (6 bases). CDR1 SQVTM and CDR2 ANQGSEA come from the germline V gene. V lost 3 bases, J lost 7 bases, and 22 bases lay in between. This CDR3 has 16 residues.

J is TRBJ2-7 and V is TRBV7-2, with a weak D call TRBD2 (6 bases). Trimming took 4 bases from V and 3 from J, leaving 10 bases between them. The germline V gene encodes CDR1 SGHTA and CDR2 FQGNSA. CDR3 length: 13 residues. CDR3 bases: TGTGCCAGCAGCTCCGGGGGTGTCTACGAGCAGTACTTC. Translating gives CASSSGGVYEQYF.

V gene TRBV19 combines with J gene TRBJ1-5; D remains ambiguous. The CDR3 covers 14 residues. The germline V and J ends were trimmed by 7 bases and 0 bases, with 10 bases remaining between them. Per the germline V gene, CDR1 is LNHDA and CDR2 is SQIVND (reference sequence). CDR3 bases: TGTGCCAGTACCGAACAGAATAGCAATCAGCCCCAGCATTTT. Amino acid sequence: CASTEQNSNQPQHF. The whole variable domain, remainder taken from reference TRBV19 and TRBJ1-5, is DGGITQSPKYLFRKEGQNVTLSCEQNLNHDAMYWYRQDPGQGLRLIYYSQIVNDFQKGDIAEGYSVSREKKESFPLTVTSAQKNPTAFYLCASTEQNSNQPQHFGDGTRLSIL.

The J gene is TRBJ2-5, the V gene TRBV5-8; tentative D call: TRBD2 (6 bases). Germline V gene lookup returns CDR1 SGHTS and CDR2 YDEGEE. Trimming took off 4 bases at V and 4 bases at J, with 17 bases between the two ends. The CDR3 covers 15 residues. The CDR3 loop is CASSQRLVAGETQYF. The CDR3 DNA reads as TGTGCCAGCAGCCAAAGACTAGTGGCGGGAGAGACCCAGTACTTC.

This chain links TRBV30 with TRBJ2-7; no firm D call. CDR3 length equals 12 residues. Germline V CDR1 and CDR2: GTSNPN, SVGIG (reference sequence). Trimming pared 4 bases from V and 2 bases from J, leaving 9 bases between. The CDR3 bases are TGTGCCTGGACCGGGTTGACCTACGAGCAGTACTTC. Amino acids: CAWTGLTYEQYF. Full variable domain (remainder filled in from reference TRBV30 and TRBJ2-7): SQTIHQWPATLVQPVGSPLSLECTVEGTSNPNLYWYRQAAGRGLQLLFYSVGIGQISSEVPQNLSASRPQDRQFILSSKKLLLSDSGFYLCAWTGLTYEQYFGPGTRLTVT.

The chain combines TRBV6-5 with TRBJ2-1; possibly TRBD2 for D (6 bases). V dropped 2 bases and J dropped 5 bases, with 13 bases sitting between them. Germline CDR1 and CDR2: MNHEY and SVGAGI. The CDR3 runs 15 residues. CDR3 DNA: TGTGCCAGCAGTTACGCCGGGGGAACCAACAATGAGCAGTTCTTC. It yields the protein CASSYAGGTNNEQFF.

The chain joins TRBV6-6 to TRBJ1-5, with D maybe TRBD1 (6 bases). The CDR3 is 14 residues long. Germline V gene data show CDR1 as MNHNY and CDR2 as SVGAGI (reference sequence). The ends were cut back, 5 bases at V and 6 bases at J, with 14 bases in the middle. The CDR3 protein is CASSPRGGLQPQHF. DNA of the CDR3: TGTGCCAGCAGTCCCCGGGGGGGCCTTCAGCCCCAGCATTTT.

The gene calls are TRBV2 and TRBJ1-2; D ambiguous. The CDR3 sequence is 15 residues long. Deletions cut 1 base from V and 4 bases from J, with 13 bases between. In germline, CDR1 is SNHLY, CDR2 FYNNEI. The CDR3 reads CASSEGERGSYGYTF. The CDR3 DNA sequence: TGTGCCAGCAGTGAAGGGGAGCGGGGTAGCTATGGCTACACCTTC.